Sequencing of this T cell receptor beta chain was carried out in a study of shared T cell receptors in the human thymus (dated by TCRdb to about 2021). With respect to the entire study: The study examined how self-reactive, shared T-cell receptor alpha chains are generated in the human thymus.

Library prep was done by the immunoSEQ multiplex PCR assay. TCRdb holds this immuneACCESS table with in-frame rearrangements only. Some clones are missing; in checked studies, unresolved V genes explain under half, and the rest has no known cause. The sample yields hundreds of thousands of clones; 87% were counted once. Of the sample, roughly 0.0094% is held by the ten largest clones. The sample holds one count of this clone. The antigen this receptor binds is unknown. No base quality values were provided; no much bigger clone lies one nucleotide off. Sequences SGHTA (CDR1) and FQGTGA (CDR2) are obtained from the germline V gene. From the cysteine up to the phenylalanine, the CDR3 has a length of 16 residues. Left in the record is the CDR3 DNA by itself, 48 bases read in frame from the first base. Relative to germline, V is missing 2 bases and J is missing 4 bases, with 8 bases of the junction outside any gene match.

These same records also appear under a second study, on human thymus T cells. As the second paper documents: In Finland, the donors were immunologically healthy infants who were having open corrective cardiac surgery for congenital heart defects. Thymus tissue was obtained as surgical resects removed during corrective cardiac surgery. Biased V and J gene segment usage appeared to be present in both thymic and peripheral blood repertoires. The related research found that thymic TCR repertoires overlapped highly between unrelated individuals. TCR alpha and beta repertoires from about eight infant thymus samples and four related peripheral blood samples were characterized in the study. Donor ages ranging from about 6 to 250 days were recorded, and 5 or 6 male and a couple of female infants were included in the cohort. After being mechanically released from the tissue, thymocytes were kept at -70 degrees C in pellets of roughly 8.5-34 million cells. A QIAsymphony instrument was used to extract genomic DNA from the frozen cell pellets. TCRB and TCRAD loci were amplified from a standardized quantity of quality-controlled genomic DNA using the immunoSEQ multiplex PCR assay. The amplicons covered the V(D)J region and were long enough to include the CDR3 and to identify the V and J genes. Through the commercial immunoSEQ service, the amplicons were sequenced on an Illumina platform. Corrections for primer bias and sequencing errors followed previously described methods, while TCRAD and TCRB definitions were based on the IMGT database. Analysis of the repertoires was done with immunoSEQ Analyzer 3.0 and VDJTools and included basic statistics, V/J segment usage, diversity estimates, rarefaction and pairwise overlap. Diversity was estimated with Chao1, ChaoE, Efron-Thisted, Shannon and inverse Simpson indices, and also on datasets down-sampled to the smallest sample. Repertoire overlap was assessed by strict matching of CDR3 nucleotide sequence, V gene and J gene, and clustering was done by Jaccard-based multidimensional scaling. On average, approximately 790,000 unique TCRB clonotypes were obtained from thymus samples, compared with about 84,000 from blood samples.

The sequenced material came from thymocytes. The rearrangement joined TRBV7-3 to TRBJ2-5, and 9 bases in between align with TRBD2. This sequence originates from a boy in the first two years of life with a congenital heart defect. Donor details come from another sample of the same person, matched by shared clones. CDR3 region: CASSLLGGGAGETQYF. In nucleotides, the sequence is TGTGCCAGCAGCTTACTCGGCGGGGGGGCGGGAGAGACCCAGTACTTC.